The 10 T cell receptor beta chains below come from one sample, sequenced in a study of T-cell reconstitution after alpha-beta-depleted transplantation in children. The library targeted TCRbeta and was prepared with unique molecular identifiers. TCRdb reprocessed the PCR reads with MiXCR, giving one entry per CDR3 protein. The sample has about 400,000 distinct CDR3 sequences, 10% to 15% seen once. The source material was PBMCs, sampled from the stem cell graft. The receptors stem from a human donor who donated a stem cell graft to a child with Fanconi anemia.

The genes are TRBV28 and TRBJ2-6, with TRBD2 matching 12 bases. Losses at the gene ends were 7 bases for V and 4 bases for J; bases not matched to a gene: 5. From germline, CDR1 is MDHEN and CDR2 SYDVKM. This CDR3 region has 16 residues. The CDR3 is CASTSGGAEGANVLTF. In nucleotides, the CDR3 is TGTGCCAGCACTAGCGGGGGGGCAGAAGGGGCCAACGTCCTGACTTTC.

V and J are TRBV29-1 and TRBJ2-4; TRBD1 matches at 7 bases. This CDR3 is 15 amino acids long. Losses at the gene ends were 6 bases for V and 1 base for J; bases not matched to a gene: 9. Germline V gene lookup returns CDR1 SQVTM and CDR2 ANQGSEA. The CDR3 loop reads CSVSTGATAKNIQYF. The CDR3 coding sequence is TGCAGCGTGAGTACAGGGGCGACGGCCAAAAACATTCAGTACTTC.

This clonotype was counted at least ten times. V gene TRBV20-1 combines with J gene TRBJ1-2; a weak D match, TRBD1 (5 bases). The V gene lost 2 bases and the J gene lost 3 bases, with 7 bases spanning the gap. Germline CDR1 and CDR2: DFQATT and SNEGSKA (reference sequence). The CDR3 spans 12 residues. CDR3 DNA: TGCAGTGCTAGAATCAGGGACTATGGCTACACCTTC. Protein sequence: CSARIRDYGYTF.

This clonotype has a count of ten or more. The chain links TRBV7-2 to TRBJ2-3; a possible D gene is TRBD1 (5 bases). The CDR3 runs 14 residues. Between the trimmed V and J ends, which lost 3 bases and 4 bases, there was a span of 11 bases. In germline, CDR1 is SGHTA, CDR2 FQGNSA. CDR3 region: CASSLQGIADTQYF. The CDR3 DNA reads as TGTGCCAGCAGCTTGCAGGGTATCGCAGATACGCAGTATTTT.

In this sample, this clonotype turned up a few times. V usage is TRBV20-1 and J usage is TRBJ2-2; no clear D. Germline CDR1 and CDR2: DFQATT and SNEGSKA (reference sequence). The CDR3 totals 14 residues. Trimming took 6 bases from V and 0 from J, leaving 11 bases between them. The CDR3, as DNA: TGCAGTGCATCCACCGGCGCGAACACCGGGGAGCTGTTTTTT. Translation gives CSASTGANTGELFF.

The chain links TRBV20-1 to TRBJ2-3, with 8 bases fitting TRBD1. The CDR3 has 16 residues. Germline V lookup: CDR1 DFQATT, CDR2 SNEGSKA (reference sequence). The J segment lost 4 bases and the V segment lost 0 bases, leaving 9 bases of the junction unmatched. The CDR3 is CSARDRQGAPPDTQYF. The CDR3 DNA reads TGCAGTGCTAGAGATCGCCAGGGGGCCCCACCAGATACGCAGTATTTT.

This chain uses TRBV4-3 with TRBJ1-3; 8 bases agree with TRBD1. Trimming removed 1 base from V and 3 bases from J; junction bases left unmatched: 11. Germline CDR1 LGHNA, CDR2 YSLEER. CDR3 size: 18 residues. The CDR3 sequence: CASSQALTGAVFGNTIYF. The CDR3 nucleotides read TGCGCCAGCAGCCAAGCCCTGACAGGGGCAGTCTTTGGAAACACCATATATTTT.

The chain is built from TRBV7-9 and TRBJ2-7; D remains ambiguous. Germline V gene data show CDR1 as SEHNR and CDR2 as FQNEAQ (reference sequence). The CDR3 runs to 12 residues. V was shortened by 4 bases and J by 7 bases, with 11 bases between the two germline ends. The DNA for the CDR3 is TGTGCCAGCAGCTCCCCCCAACCTGAGCAGTACTTC. It codes for CASSSPQPEQYF.

This clonotype came up a few times. The chain links TRBV5-1 to TRBJ2-2, with 10 bases identical to TRBD2. Germline V gene lookup returns CDR1 SGHRS and CDR2 YFSETQ. V dropped 1 base and J dropped 6; count of bases not matched to a gene: 6. The CDR3 spans 16 residues. CDR3 amino acids: CASSLFQRGGPGELFF. DNA for the CDR3: TGCGCCAGCAGCTTGTTCCAGCGGGGGGGCCCCGGGGAGCTGTTTTTT.

The J gene is TRBJ1-1, the V gene TRBV29-1, with 8 bases lining up with TRBD1. This CDR3 is 15 amino acids long. V lost 0 bases, J lost 3 bases, and 6 bases stayed unmatched. Germline loops: CDR1 SQVTM, CDR2 ANQGSEA. The chain's CDR3 is CSVEEADRAHTEAFF. The CDR3 DNA is TGCAGCGTTGAAGAAGCGGACAGGGCTCACACTGAAGCTTTCTTT.